This T cell receptor (beta chain) originates from a study of blood T cells in healthy people across ages. V lost 5 bases to trimming and J lost 2 bases; unmatched junction nucleotides: 9. The CDR3 runs to 16 residues. The germline gives CDR1 LGHNA, CDR2 YNFKEQ. On this clonotype: No antigen is known for it.

Study-level results: Nothing was known about donor CMV status, and this possibly confounded expanded clonotype changes.

The second PCR ran about 6 to 12 cycles with a sample-barcoded 5' primer and J-beta primers. The template-switch adaptor, which had 12 random nucleotides, put a tag on each cDNA molecule. TCRdb reanalysed the 5' RACE reads using MiXCR and keeps one entry per CDR3 protein. The data contain about 1.5 million distinct CDR3 sequences, approximately 42% of them singletons. The source material was blood. This clonotype was obtained from a woman younger than 30 in good health. This sequence joins TRBV4-2 and TRBJ2-1, with 7 bases matching TRBD2. This CDR3 reads CASSTPLARAYNEQFF. For the CDR3, the DNA is TGTGCCAGCAGCACCCCACTAGCGCGGGCCTACAATGAGCAGTTCTTC.